This T cell receptor (beta chain) comes out of a study of cytomegalovirus exposure and HLA in healthy donors. Germline V gene lookup returns CDR1 SGDLS and CDR2 YYNGEE. The V and J ends lost 0 bases and 12 bases respectively, with 8 bases between them. The CDR3 runs 11 residues. With 60 Vbeta and 13 Jbeta primers, the PCR was carried out. Method: immunoSEQ multiplex PCR; TCRdb's copy keeps in-frame clones and lacks some. The ten most abundant clones cover approximately 0.98% of a sample with 200,000 to 250,000 clones. Overall study results and limits: Later findings reportedly placed an Asian-associated ancestry cluster below the approximately 670-donor mean for N-insertions. The study designated about 180 TCR beta chains cytomegalovirus-associated.

In the case of this clone: Its matching antigen is unknown.

Material for sequencing was PBMCs. This chain uses TRBV9 with TRBJ2-3, with D possibly being TRBD1 (5 bases). The TCR originated in a woman younger than 45 in good health and CMV-seropositive. CDR3 sequence reads: CASSVEGPQYF. Written as DNA, the CDR3 is TGTGCCAGCAGCGTAGAGGGGCCCCAGTATTTT.